This paragraph reports one T cell receptor beta chain. Per the original data handling: By means of reference gene primer amplification, nucleated cell counts were estimated. TCRdb keeps only in-frame clones here, not all; method: immunoSEQ multiplex PCR. V, J and clone size derive from that table, while D and trimming were established from the DNA sequence. The table records over 200,000 clones, 84% of them present only once. This sample was included in a study of blood T cell repertoires in COVID-19. About the research overall: Samples representing acute and convalescent COVID-19 were sourced from the United States, Italy and Spain. Nucleic acid was either cDNA or gDNA, and it came from T cells, B-cell-depleted T cells, or PBMCs.

CDR3 length: 16 amino acids. Trimming cost V 3 bases and J 4 bases, with 13 bases left between them. The germline V gene encodes CDR1 MNHEY and CDR2 SMNVEV (reference sequence). V is TRBV27 and J is TRBJ1-6, with a possible D match to TRBD1 (5 bases). The TCR comes from a woman over 75 with active or convalescent COVID-19. Sequencing was done on a sample of peripheral blood. The CDR3 DNA reads TGTGCCAGCAGTTTCGGCAGGGCCGGGTATAATTCACCCCTCCACTTT. Translation gives CASSFGRAGYNSPLHF.